This T cell receptor beta chain was documented in a study of CD8 T cells in Susac syndrome. Study at large: Clinical remission applied to 8 or 9 sequenced Susac syndrome patients, and about 6 had active disease.

CDR1 and CDR2 from the germline V gene are MNHEY and SMNVEV (reference sequence). This CDR3 contains 16 residues. V shed 6 bases and J shed 2 bases, with 19 bases lying between them. This clonotype has a single count. Its antigen is unidentified. Findings of the study overall: Susac-specific public clones in total CD8+ repertoires numbered some 16; in CD8+ TEMRA repertoires, they numbered about five.

The RNA, about 0.45 to 1 ug, was put through reverse transcription using random hexamers. A single record per CDR3 protein comes from TCRdb applying MiXCR to the immunoSEQ multiplex PCR reads. This sample yields 150,000 to 200,000 distinct CDR3 sequences, of which 85% to 95% are seen a single time; 0.15% to 0.2% belongs to the top ten. The sample comprised CD8+ T cells from PBMCs. This TCR derives from a human donor with Susac syndrome. The gene calls are TRBV27 and TRBJ1-2; D remains ambiguous. The CDR3 coding sequence is TGTGCCAGCAGCATAGGAACGGCTGGACCCAACTATGGCTACACCTTC. This encodes CASSIGTAGPNYGYTF.